This TCR beta chain is from a study of T cells in Graves' hyperthyroidism and ophthalmopathy. Exclusions: uncontrolled infection, other autoimmune disease, pregnancy, lactation. The study based diagnoses on clinical symptoms, serum thyroxine and TRAb, thyroid ultrasound and orbital computed tomography. This clonotype has a count of ten or more. As yet, its antigen is unknown. RNA transcripts provided the source from which TCR beta CDR3 regions were amplified. HTBI primers drove first-round RT-PCR of the TCR CDR3. TCRdb recomputed calls from the multiplex PCR reads with MiXCR, one row per CDR3 protein. The sample contains under 400,000 distinct CDR3 sequences, around 14% of which appear only once. Study findings and constraints: The model predicted ophthalmopathy a median about 6.6 months before onset.

The specimen was blood. The origin of this receptor is a woman between 18 and 29 years old with Graves' hyperthyroidism that later progressed to Graves' ophthalmopathy.

The CDR3 DNA is TGCAGTGCTAGAGAGGGACTAGCGGGGTACGAGCAGTACTTC. This sequence encodes CSAREGLAGYEQYF. The V call is TRBV20-1, the J call TRBJ2-7; 13 nucleotides line up with TRBD2. Germline loops: CDR1 DFQATT, CDR2 SNEGSKA (reference sequence). CDR3 length: 14 residues. Losses at the gene ends were 0 bases for V and 4 bases for J; bases not matched to a gene: 0.